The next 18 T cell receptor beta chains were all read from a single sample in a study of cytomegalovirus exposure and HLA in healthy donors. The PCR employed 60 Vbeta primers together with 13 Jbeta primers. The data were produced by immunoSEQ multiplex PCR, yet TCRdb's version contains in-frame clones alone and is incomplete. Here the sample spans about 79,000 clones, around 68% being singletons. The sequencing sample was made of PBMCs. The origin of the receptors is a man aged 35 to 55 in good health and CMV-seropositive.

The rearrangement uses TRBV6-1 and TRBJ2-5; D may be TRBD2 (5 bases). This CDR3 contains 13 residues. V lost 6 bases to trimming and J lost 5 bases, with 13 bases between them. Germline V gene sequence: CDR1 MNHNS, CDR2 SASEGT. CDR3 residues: CASSITREETQYF. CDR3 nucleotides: TGTGCCAGCAGCATTACTAGGGAGGAGACCCAGTACTTC.

The CDR3 DNA follows: TGTGCCAGCAGTTTATCGGCCCTAGCGGGAGGCCCGGGGACCCAGTACTTC. It specifies CASSLSALAGGPGTQYF. The chain joins TRBV27 to TRBJ2-5, with TRBD2 identical over 11 bases. With 0 bases clipped from V and 7 bases from J, the junction kept 10 bases outside the gene matches. Germline lookup yields CDR1 MNHEY and CDR2 SMNVEV (reference sequence). The length of the CDR3 is 17 residues.

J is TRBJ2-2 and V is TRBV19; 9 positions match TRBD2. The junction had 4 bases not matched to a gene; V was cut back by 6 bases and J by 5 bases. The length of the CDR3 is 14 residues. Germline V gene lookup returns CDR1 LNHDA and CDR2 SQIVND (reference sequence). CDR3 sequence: CASRSGRSTGELFF. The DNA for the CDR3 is TGTGCCAGTAGAAGCGGGAGGAGTACCGGGGAGCTGTTTTTT. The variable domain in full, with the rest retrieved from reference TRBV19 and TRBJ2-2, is DGGITQSPKYLFRKEGQNVTLSCEQNLNHDAMYWYRQDPGQGLRLIYYSQIVNDFQKGDIAEGYSVSREKKESFPLTVTSAQKNPTAFYLCASRSGRSTGELFFGEGSRLTVL.

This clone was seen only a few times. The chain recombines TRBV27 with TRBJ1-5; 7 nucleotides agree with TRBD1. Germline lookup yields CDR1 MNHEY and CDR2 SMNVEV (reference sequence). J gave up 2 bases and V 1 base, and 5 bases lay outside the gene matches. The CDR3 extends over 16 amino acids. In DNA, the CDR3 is TGTGCCAGCAGTTTATATGCCGGACAGGGCAATCAGCCCCAGCATTTT. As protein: CASSLYAGQGNQPQHF.

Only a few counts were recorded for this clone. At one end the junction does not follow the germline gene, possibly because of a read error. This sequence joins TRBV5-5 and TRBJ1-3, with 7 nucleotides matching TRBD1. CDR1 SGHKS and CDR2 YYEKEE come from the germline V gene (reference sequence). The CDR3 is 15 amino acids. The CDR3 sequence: CASSLGQAPGNTIYF. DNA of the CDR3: TGTGCCAGCAGCTTAGGACAGGCTCCTGGGAACACCATATATTTT.

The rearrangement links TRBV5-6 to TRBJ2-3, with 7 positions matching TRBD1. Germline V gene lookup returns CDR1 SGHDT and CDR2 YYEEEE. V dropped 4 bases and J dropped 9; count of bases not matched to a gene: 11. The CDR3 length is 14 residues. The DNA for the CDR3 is TGTGCCAGCAGCCCCGACAGGGTTCCCGGCACGCAGTATTTT. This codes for CASSPDRVPGTQYF.

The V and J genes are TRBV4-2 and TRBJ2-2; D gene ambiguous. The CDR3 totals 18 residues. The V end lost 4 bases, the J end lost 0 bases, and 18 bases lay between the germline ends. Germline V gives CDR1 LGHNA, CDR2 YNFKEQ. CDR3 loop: CASSLAGSPLPNTGELFF. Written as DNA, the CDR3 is TGTGCCAGCAGCCTGGCCGGGTCCCCTCTCCCGAACACCGGGGAGCTGTTTTTT.

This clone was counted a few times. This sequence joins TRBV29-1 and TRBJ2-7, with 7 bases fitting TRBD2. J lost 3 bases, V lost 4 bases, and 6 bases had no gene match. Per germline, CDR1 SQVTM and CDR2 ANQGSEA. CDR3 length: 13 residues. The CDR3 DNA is TGCAGCGTTGTTCCAGCGGGGAACTACGAGCAGTACTTC. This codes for CSVVPAGNYEQYF.

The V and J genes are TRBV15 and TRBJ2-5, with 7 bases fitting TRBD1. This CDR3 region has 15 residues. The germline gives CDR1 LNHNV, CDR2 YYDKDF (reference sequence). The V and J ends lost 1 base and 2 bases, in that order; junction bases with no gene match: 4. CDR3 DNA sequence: TGTGCCACCAGCAGAGGACAGGGTCAGCAAGAGACCCAGTACTTC. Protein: CATSRGQGQQETQYF.

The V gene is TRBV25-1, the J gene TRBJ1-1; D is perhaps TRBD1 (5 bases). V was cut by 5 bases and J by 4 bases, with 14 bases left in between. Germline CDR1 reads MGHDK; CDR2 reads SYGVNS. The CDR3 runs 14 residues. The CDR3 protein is CASSLGTYPTEAFF. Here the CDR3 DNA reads TGTGCCAGCAGTCTCGGGACTTACCCCACTGAAGCTTTCTTT.

The CDR3 nucleotides are TGCGCCAGCAGCCAAGTCCCCAGGCCAGAAAGAGAAGCTTTCTTT. It translates to CASSQVPRPEREAFF. The chain employs TRBV4-1 and TRBJ1-1; D not resolved. V lost 1 base and J 8 bases, leaving 17 bases between the germline ends. Germline loops: CDR1 MGHRA, CDR2 YSYEKL. The CDR3 consists of 15 residues.

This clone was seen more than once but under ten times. The chain's CDR3 is CASRTGTTSTDTQYF. DNA for the CDR3: TGTGCCAGCAGAACCGGGACTACAAGCACAGATACGCAGTATTTT. The chain recombines TRBV7-2 with TRBJ2-3; 7 bases map to TRBD2. CDR1 is SGHTA, CDR2 FQGNSA, per germline. The CDR3 totals 15 residues. After removal of 6 bases from V and 0 bases from J, the junction contained 6 bases not matched to a gene.

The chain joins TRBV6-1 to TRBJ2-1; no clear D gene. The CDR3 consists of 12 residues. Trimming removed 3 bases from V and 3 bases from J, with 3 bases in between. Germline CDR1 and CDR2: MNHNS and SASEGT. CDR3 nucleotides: TGTGCCAGCAGTGACAGCTACAATGAGCAGTTCTTC. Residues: CASSDSYNEQFF.

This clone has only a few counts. CDR3 loop: CASSAMTGETQYF. CDR3 nucleotide sequence: TGCGCCAGCAGCGCAATGACAGGGGAGACCCAGTACTTC. The rearrangement joins TRBV5-1 to TRBJ2-5; 7 nucleotides line up with TRBD1. The germline CDR1 and CDR2 sequences are SGHRS and YFSETQ. J lost 5 bases, V lost 4 bases, and 5 bases had no gene match. This CDR3 region has 13 residues. Complete variable domain (other parts from reference TRBV5-1 and TRBJ2-5): KAGVTQTPRYLIKTRGQQVTLSCSPISGHRSVSWYQQTPGQGLQFLFEYFSETQRNKGNFPGRFSGRQFSNSRSEMNVSTLELGDSALYLCASSAMTGETQYFGPGTRLLVL.

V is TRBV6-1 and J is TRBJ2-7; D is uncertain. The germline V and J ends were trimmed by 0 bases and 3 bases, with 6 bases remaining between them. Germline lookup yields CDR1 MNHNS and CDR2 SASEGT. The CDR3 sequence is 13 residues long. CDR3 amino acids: CASSEARGYEQYF. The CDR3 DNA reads TGTGCCAGCAGTGAAGCGCGCGGCTACGAGCAGTACTTC.

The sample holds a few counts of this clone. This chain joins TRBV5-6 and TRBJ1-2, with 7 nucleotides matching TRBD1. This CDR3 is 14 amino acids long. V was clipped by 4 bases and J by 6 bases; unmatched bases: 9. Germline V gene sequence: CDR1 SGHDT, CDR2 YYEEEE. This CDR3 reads CASSPRGAPNGYTF. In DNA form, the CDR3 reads TGTGCCAGCAGCCCCAGGGGGGCACCTAATGGCTACACCTTC.

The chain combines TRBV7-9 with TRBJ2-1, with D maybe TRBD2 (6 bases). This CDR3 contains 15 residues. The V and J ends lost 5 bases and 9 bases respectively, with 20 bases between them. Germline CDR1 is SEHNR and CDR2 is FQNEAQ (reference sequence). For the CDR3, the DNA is TGTGCCAGCAGCCCCCGGGGGTCTAGCGCAAGTGAGCAGTTCTTC. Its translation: CASSPRGSSASEQFF.

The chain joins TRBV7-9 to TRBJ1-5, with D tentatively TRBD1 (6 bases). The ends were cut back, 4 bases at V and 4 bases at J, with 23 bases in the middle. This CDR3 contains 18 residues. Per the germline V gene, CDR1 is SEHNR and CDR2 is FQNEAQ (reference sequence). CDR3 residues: CASSSATGGSYRNQPQHF. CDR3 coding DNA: TGTGCCAGCAGCTCGGCGACGGGGGGCTCGTATAGGAATCAGCCCCAGCATTTT.